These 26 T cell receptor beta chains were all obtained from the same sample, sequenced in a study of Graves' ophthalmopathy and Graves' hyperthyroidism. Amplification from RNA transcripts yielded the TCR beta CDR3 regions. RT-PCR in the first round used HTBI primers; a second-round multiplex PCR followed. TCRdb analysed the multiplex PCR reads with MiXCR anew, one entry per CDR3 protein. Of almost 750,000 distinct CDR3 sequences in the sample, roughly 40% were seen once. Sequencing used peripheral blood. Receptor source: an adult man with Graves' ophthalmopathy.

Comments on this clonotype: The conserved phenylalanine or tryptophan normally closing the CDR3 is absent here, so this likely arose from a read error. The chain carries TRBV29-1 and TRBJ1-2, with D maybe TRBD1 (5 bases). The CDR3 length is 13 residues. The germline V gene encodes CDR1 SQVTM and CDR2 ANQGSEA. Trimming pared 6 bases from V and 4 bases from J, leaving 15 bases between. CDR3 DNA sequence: TGCAGCGTCAAGGGAGACGGGGGCTATGGCTACACCCTC. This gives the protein CSVKGDGGYGYTL.

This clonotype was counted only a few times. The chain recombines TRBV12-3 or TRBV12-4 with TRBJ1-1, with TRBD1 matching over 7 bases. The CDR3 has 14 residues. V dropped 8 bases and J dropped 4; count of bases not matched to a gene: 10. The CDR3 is CASGTGTAGTEAFF. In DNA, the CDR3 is TGTGCCAGCGGAACCGGGACAGCGGGCACTGAAGCTTTCTTT.

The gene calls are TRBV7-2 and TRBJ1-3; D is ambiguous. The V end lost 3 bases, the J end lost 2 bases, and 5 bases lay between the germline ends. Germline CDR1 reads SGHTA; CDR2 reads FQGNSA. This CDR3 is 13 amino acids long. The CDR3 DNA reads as TGTGCCAGCAGCTTTGCTGCTGGAAACACCATATATTTT. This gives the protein CASSFAAGNTIYF.

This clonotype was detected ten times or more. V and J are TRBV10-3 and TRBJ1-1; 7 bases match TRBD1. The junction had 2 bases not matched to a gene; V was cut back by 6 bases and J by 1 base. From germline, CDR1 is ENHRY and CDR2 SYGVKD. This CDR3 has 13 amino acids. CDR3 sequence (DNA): TGTGCCATCAGCCCAGGGGGGAACACTGAAGCTTTCTTT. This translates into CAISPGGNTEAFF.

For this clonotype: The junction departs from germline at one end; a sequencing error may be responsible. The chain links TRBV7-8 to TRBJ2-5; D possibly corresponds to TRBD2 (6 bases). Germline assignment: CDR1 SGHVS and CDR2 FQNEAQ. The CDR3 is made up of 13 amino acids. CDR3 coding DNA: TGTGCCAGCAGCTTGCCAGGAGGGGAGACCCAGCACTTC. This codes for CASSLPGGETQHF.

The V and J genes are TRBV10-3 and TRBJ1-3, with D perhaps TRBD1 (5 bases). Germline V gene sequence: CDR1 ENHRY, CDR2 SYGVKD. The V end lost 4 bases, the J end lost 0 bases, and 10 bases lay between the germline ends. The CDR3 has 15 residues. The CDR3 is CAISGGVSSGNTIYF. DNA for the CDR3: TGTGCCATCAGTGGAGGGGTCAGCTCTGGAAACACCATATATTTT.

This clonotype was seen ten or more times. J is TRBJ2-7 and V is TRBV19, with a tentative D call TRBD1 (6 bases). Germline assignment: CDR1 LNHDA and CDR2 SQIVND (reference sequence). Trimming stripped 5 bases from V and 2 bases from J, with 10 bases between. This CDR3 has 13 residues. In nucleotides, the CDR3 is TGTGCCAGTAGTGCCGGACAGCCCTACGAGCAGTACTTC. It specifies CASSAGQPYEQYF.

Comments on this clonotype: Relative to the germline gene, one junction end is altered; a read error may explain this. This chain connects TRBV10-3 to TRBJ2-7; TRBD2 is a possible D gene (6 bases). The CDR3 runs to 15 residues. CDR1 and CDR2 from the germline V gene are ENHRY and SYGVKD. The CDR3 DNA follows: TGTGCCAGCAGTTACTCTGGGCTAGCGCTCTACGAGCAGTACTTC. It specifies CASSYSGLALYEQYF.

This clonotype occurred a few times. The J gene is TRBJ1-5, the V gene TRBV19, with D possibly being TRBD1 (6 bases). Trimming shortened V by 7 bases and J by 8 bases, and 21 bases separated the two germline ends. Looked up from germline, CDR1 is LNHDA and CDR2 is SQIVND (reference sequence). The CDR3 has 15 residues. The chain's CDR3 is CASTSGGRVFEPQHF. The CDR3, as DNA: TGTGCCAGTACTAGCGGGGGGCGCGTTTTTGAGCCCCAGCATTTT.

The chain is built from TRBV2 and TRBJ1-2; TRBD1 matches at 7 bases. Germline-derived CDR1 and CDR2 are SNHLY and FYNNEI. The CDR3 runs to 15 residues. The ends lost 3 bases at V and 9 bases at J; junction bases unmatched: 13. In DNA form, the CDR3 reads TGTGCCAGCAGTGATCACCCCCGGGGGGGACAGAGCTACACCTTC. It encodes CASSDHPRGGQSYTF.

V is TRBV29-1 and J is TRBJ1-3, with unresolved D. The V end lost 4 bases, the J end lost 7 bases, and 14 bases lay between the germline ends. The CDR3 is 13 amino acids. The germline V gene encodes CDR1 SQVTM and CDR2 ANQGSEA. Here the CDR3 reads CSVVRGVMNTIYF. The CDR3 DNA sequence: TGCAGCGTTGTCCGGGGAGTCATGAACACCATATATTTT. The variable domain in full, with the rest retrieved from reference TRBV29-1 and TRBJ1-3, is SAVISQKPSRDICQRGTSLTIQCQVDSQVTMMFWYRQQPGQSLTLIATANQGSEATYESGFVIDKFPISRPNLTFSTLTVSNMSPEDSSIYLCSVVRGVMNTIYFGEGSWLTVV.

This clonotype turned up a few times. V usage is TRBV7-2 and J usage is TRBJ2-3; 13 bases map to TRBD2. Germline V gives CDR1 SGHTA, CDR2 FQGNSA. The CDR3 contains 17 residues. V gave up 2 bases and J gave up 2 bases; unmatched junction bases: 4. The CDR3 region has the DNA TGTGCCAGCAGCTTACAGGGACTAGCGGGATACACAGATACGCAGTATTTT. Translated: CASSLQGLAGYTDTQYF.

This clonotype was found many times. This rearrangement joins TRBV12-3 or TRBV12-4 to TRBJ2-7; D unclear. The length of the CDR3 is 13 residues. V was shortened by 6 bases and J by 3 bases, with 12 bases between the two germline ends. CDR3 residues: CASRGRQRYEQYF. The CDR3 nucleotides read TGTGCCAGCAGGGGCAGGCAACGCTACGAGCAGTACTTC.

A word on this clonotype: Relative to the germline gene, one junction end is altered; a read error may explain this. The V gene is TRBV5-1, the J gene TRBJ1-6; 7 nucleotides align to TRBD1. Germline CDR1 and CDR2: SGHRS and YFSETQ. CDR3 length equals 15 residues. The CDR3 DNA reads TGTGCCAGCAGCCTCTATGGGACAGACAATTCACCCCTCCACTTT. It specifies CASSLYGTDNSPLHF.

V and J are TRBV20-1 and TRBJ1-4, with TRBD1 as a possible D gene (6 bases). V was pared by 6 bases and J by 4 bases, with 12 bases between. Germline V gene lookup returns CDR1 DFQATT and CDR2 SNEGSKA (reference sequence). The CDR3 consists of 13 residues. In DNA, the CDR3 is TGCAGTGCAACACAGGGATATAATGAAAAACTGTTTTTT. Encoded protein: CSATQGYNEKLFF.

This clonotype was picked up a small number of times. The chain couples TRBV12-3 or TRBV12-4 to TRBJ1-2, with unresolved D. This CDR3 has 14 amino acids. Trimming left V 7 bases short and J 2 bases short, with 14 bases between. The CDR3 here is CASTWEAVNYGYTF. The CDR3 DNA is TGTGCCAGCACCTGGGAAGCCGTAAACTATGGCTACACCTTC.

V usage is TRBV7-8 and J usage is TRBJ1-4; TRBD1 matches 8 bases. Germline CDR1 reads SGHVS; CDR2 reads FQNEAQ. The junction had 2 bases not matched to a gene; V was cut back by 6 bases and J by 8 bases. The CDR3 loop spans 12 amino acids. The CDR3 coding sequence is TGTGCCAGCAGGGACAGGGACGAAAAACTGTTTTTT. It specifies CASRDRDEKLFF. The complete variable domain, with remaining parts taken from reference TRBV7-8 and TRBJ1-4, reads GAGVSQSPRYKVAKRGQDVALRCDPISGHVSLFWYQQALGQGPEFLTYFQNEAQLDKSGLPSDRFFAERPEGSVSTLKIQRTQQEDSAVYLCASRDRDEKLFFGSGTQLSVL.

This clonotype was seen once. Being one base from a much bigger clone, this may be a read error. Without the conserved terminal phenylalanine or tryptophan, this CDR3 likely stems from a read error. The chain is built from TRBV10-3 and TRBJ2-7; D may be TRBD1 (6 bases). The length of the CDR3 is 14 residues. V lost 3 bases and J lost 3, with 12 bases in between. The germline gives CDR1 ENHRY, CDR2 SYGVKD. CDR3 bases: TGTGCCATCAGTGACTCACAGGGCATCTACGAGCAGTACCTC. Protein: CAISDSQGIYEQYL.

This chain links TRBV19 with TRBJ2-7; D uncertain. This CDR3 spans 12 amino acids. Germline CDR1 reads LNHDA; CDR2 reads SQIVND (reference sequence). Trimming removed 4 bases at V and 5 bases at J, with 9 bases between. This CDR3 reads CASSNRRDEQYF. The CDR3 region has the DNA TGTGCCAGTAGTAACCGTAGGGACGAGCAGTACTTC.

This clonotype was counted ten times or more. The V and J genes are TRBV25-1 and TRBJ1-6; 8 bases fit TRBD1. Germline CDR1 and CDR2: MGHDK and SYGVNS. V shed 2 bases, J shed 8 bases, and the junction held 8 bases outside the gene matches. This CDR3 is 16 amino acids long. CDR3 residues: CASSELGQGYDSPLHF. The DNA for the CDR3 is TGTGCCAGCAGTGAACTCGGACAGGGTTATGATTCACCCCTCCACTTT.

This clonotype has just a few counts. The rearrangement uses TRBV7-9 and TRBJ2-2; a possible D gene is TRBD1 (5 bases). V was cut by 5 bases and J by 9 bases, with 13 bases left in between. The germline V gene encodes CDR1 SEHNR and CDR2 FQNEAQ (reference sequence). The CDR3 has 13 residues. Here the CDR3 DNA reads TGTGCCAGCAGCCCAGGACACCCTAGGGAGCTGTTTTTT. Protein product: CASSPGHPRELFF.

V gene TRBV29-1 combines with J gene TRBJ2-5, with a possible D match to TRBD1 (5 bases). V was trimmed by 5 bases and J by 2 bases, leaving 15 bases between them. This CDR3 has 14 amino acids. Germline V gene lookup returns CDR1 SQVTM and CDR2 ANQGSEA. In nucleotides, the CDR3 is TGCAGCGTTAATAGACAGTCGTTTCAAGAGACCCAGTACTTC. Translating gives CSVNRQSFQETQYF.

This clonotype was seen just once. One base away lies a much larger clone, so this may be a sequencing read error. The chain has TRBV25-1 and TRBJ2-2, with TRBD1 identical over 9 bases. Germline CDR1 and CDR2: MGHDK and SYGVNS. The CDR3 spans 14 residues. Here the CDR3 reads CAGSPQGAGGELFF. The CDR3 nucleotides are TGTGCCGGCAGCCCACAGGGGGCGGGCGGGGAGCTGTTTTTT. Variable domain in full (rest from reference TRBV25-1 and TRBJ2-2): EADIYQTPRYLVIGTGKKITLECSQTMGHDKMYWYQQDPGMELHLIHYSYGVNSTEKGDLSSESTVSRIRTEHFPLTLESARPSHTSQYLCAGSPQGAGGELFFGEGSRLTVL.

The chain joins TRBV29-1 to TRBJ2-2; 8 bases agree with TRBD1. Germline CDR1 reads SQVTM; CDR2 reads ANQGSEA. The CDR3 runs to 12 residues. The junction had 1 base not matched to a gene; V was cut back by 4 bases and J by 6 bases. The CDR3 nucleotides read TGCAGCGTTGGACAGGGGTCCGGGGAGCTGTTTTTT. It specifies CSVGQGSGELFF.

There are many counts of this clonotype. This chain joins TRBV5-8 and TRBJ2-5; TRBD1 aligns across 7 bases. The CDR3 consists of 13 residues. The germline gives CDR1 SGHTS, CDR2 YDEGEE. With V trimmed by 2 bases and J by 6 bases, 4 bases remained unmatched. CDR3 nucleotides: TGTGCCAGCAGCTTTGACAGGGCGAAGACCCAGTACTTC. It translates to CASSFDRAKTQYF.

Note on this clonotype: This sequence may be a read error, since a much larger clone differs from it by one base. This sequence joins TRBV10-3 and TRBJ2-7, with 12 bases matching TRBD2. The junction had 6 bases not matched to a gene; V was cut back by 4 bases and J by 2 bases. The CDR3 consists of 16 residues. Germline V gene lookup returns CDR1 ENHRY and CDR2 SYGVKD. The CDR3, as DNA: TGTGCCATCAGTGGAACTAGCGGGAGGACCACCTACGAGCAGTACTTC. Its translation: CAISGTSGRTTYEQYF.